These T cell receptor beta chains were read from a single sample in a study of long-term antiretroviral therapy in people with HIV. TCRdb's copy holds only in-frame clones and misses some; the assay was immunoSEQ multiplex PCR. This table holds 25,000 to 30,000 clones, 84% found once. The specimen was unsorted PBMCs, collected 0.4 years after starting antiretroviral therapy. The receptor set was obtained from a man aged 18 to 30 with HIV. CDR3s include the opening cysteine and the closing phenylalanine or tryptophan. The D gene is left open where the match is weak. Only part of the rows carry a size: once, few, many, or a class if the clone is expanded.

J	V	size	D	DNA	CDR3
TRBJ2-1	TRBV7-7	-	TRBD2	TGTGCCAGCAGCTTGGGACTAGCGTCCTACAATGAGCAGTTCTTC	CASSLGLASYNEQFF
TRBJ1-4	TRBV5-6	-	-	TGTGCCAGCAGCTCCCTCCAAACCTATGAAAAACTGTTTTTT	CASSSLQTYEKLFF
TRBJ1-1	TRBV19	-	-	TGTGCCAGTAGTACAACCGGGACTTTCAACACTGAAGCTTTCTTT	CASSTTGTFNTEAFF
TRBJ1-4	TRBV27	-	-	TGTGCCAGCAGTAACAGGGTACCTAATGAAAAACTGTTTTTT	CASSNRVPNEKLFF
TRBJ2-5	TRBV11-2	-	TRBD2	TGTGCCAGCAGCTTATCGCTAGCGGGAGGACAAGAGACCCAGTACTTC	CASSLSLAGGQETQYF
TRBJ2-7	TRBV7-6	-	-	TGTGCCAGCAGCTTAAGTGCCTCCCCCTACGAGCAGTACTTC	CASSLSASPYEQYF
TRBJ2-7	TRBV6-5	-	TRBD2	TGTGCCAGCAGTTACAGCGGGAGAGGAGGTGAGCAGTACTTC	CASSYSGRGGEQYF
TRBJ2-7	TRBV6-5	-	-	TGTGCCAGCAGTTACCTTTTGGGTAACGAGCAGTACTTC	CASSYLLGNEQYF
TRBJ2-3	TRBV2	-	-	TGTGCCAGCAGTGAAGCGCATGTGGCGGGAGATACGCAGTATTTT	CASSEAHVAGDTQYF
TRBJ2-7	TRBV7-9	-	TRBD1	TGTGCCAGCAGCTTAGTAAAGGACAGGGGCCACGAGCAGTACTTC	CASSLVKDRGHEQYF
TRBJ1-2	TRBV19	few	-	TGTGCCAGTAGTCCTAACAGGAGGGGCTACACCTTC	CASSPNRRGYTF
TRBJ1-2	TRBV6-5	-	TRBD1	TGTGCCAGCAGTTACTCGAGGGGGCAGGTGGAAGGCTACACCTTC	CASSYSRGQVEGYTF
TRBJ2-2	TRBV9	-	-	TGTGCCAGCAGCAACCTTGTTGAGCTGTTTTTT	CASSNLVELFF
TRBJ2-1	TRBV19	-	TRBD2	TGTGCCAGCTCGGGGGGGCTGCTCAATGAGCAGTTCTTC	CASSGGLLNEQFF
TRBJ2-7	TRBV28	-	TRBD1	TGTGCCAGCAGTTTCGGACAGGGGCTCGACGAGCAGTACTTC	CASSFGQGLDEQYF
TRBJ1-1	TRBV14	once	-	TGTGCCAGCAGCCAAGGATACAGTGAAGCTTTCTTT	CASSQGYSEAFF
TRBJ2-7	TRBV10-3	once	-	TGTGCCATCAGTTCACCGCGCGGGACAACCCCCTACGAGCAGTACTTC	CAISSPRGTTPYEQYF
TRBJ2-5	TRBV4-3	few	TRBD1	TGCGCCAGCAGCCAAGACCGGGACAGTAAAGAGACCCAGTACTTC	CASSQDRDSKETQYF
TRBJ2-7	TRBV7-9	-	TRBD1	TGTGCCAGCAGCTTCCGGGACAGGGGGACCTACGAGCAGTACTTC	CASSFRDRGTYEQYF
TRBJ2-7	TRBV27	-	TRBD2	TGTGCCAGCAGTTTATCCGCTAGCGGGGGTAGGGAGCAGTACTTC	CASSLSASGGREQYF
TRBJ2-2	TRBV9	-	-	TGTGCCAGCAGCGTAGCTAAAGGCAGCGGGAACACCGGGGAGCTGTTTTTT	CASSVAKGSGNTGELFF
TRBJ2-3	TRBV7-6	-	TRBD2	TGTGCCAGCAGCCGCGCCGGGACTAGTATCCGACCAGATACGCAGTATTTT	CASSRAGTSIRPDTQYF
TRBJ2-5	TRBV6-6	-	-	TGTGCCACGTTACAAGAGACCCAGTACTTC	CATLQETQYF
TRBJ2-1	TRBV27	-	TRBD2	TGTGCCAGCAGTTTCGGGACTAACAATGAGCAGTTCTTC	CASSFGTNNEQFF
TRBJ2-7	TRBV28	-	-	TGTGCCAGCAGTTTTAGGGTCAGGGGGGCCTACGAGCAGTACTTC	CASSFRVRGAYEQYF
TRBJ2-3	TRBV9	few	-	TGTGCCAGCAGCGCCTCCCCGAGACAGTATGGGGGGGATACGCAGTATTTT	CASSASPRQYGGDTQYF
TRBJ1-1	TRBV7-7	-	-	TGTGCTAGCAGCCTGACAGTGAACACTGAAGCTTTCTTT	CASSLTVNTEAFF
TRBJ2-5	TRBV7-9	-	TRBD2	TGTGCCAGCAGCTTAGAAGCGGGGGGTCCCGGTTGGGAGACCCAGTACTTC	CASSLEAGGPGWETQYF
TRBJ2-7	TRBV7-9	-	-	TGTGCCAGCAGCTTACTAGGGGACTCCTACGAGCAGTACTTC	CASSLLGDSYEQYF
TRBJ1-1	TRBV27	-	-	TGTGCCAGCAGTTTGTGGGGGCAGGGTGAAGCTTTCTTT	CASSLWGQGEAFF
TRBJ2-3	TRBV18	-	-	TGTGCCAGCTCACCACCAGGCACAGATACGCAGTATTTT	CASSPPGTDTQYF
TRBJ2-7	TRBV13	-	-	TGTGCCAGCAGTGGATTAACCTACGAGCAGTACTTC	CASSGLTYEQYF
TRBJ1-5	TRBV19	-	-	TGTGCCAGTACCGAGGGGGGGAATCAGCCCCAGCATTTT	CASTEGGNQPQHF
TRBJ2-1	TRBV7-8	-	TRBD2	TGTGCCAGCAGCTCCACTAGCGGGACTGGGGGTGAGCAGTTCTTC	CASSSTSGTGGEQFF
TRBJ2-7	TRBV7-9	-	-	TGTGCCAGCAGCCCCCACGGAACCTACGAGCAGTACTTC	CASSPHGTYEQYF
TRBJ2-5	TRBV27	-	TRBD2	TGTGCCAGCAGCTACGGGACTAGCGGCGGGTGGGCCCAGTACTTC	CASSYGTSGGWAQYF
TRBJ1-1	TRBV19	-	-	TGTGCCAGTAGTACCGCAGGTAGGTGGGACACTGAAGCTTTCTTT	CASSTAGRWDTEAFF
TRBJ1-5	TRBV27	-	-	TGTGCCAGCAGGGCGTTCAGGGGTGGCAATCAGCCCCAGCATTTT	CASRAFRGGNQPQHF
TRBJ1-5	TRBV6-5	few	-	TGTGCCAGCAGCGCAACAGTAAGCAATCAGCCCCAGCATTTT	CASSATVSNQPQHF
TRBJ2-7	TRBV5-6	once	-	TGTGCCAGCATCTATTCCGCAGCTCCCTCCTACGAGCAGTACTTC	CASIYSAAPSYEQYF
TRBJ2-7	TRBV18	-	-	TGTGCCAGCTCATCTGGGGCCGCCACCTACGAGCAGTACTTC	CASSSGAATYEQYF
TRBJ1-4	TRBV4-3	few	-	TGCGCCAGCAGCCAAGATTCGGAGATAGATGAAAAACTGTTTTTT	CASSQDSEIDEKLFF
TRBJ2-5	TRBV5-6	-	-	TGTGCCAGCAGCTTGTCCGGGGGCCGGGAGACCCAGTACTTC	CASSLSGGRETQYF
TRBJ1-2	TRBV11-2	-	TRBD1	TGTGCCAGCAGCGAAACAGGGGCTGACTATGGCTACACCTTC	CASSETGADYGYTF
TRBJ1-1	TRBV6-6	-	TRBD1	TGTGCCAGCAGTTCCGGACAGGGGGAAGCTTTCTTT	CASSSGQGEAFF
TRBJ1-1	TRBV5-1	-	TRBD1	TGCGCCAGCAGCTTGGCGGGACAGGGTGTGCCGAACACTGAAGCTTTCTTT	CASSLAGQGVPNTEAFF
TRBJ1-1	TRBV11-3	-	-	TGTGCCAGCAGCCAGGGGCCCGTTCCGAGCACTGAAGCTTTCTTT	CASSQGPVPSTEAFF